This T cell receptor beta chain was observed in a study of glioma-infiltrating T cells listed by TCRdb under 2016. Some background on the complete study: The low-grade gliomas were WHO grade II oligodendrogliomas or astrocytomas, while the glioblastomas were WHO grade IV tumors sampled at initial diagnosis rather than at recurrent diagnosis. Dexamethasone was administered to glioma patients for six or fewer days before surgery. The sequencing target for blood libraries was roughly 4.5- to 11-fold coverage of around 1 million peripheral T cells. TCR alpha- and beta-chain repertoires were sequenced from glioma tissue, non-neoplastic brain tissue and matched peripheral blood mononuclear cells. To measure divergence between tissue and blood T-cell populations, each tissue-infiltrating repertoire was compared with the peripheral blood repertoire of the same patient. The paired cohort comprised three low-grade glioma patients, several primary glioblastoma patients and three non-glioma patients contributing non-neoplastic brain tissue. What the study reported, not specific to this receptor: A signature set of shared blood CDR3 motifs marked patients with low tissue-blood divergence and was depleted in highly divergent patients. VJ-independent divergence between tissue and blood was found to be below expectation in non-neoplastic patients but above expectation in all gliomas, particularly low-grade gliomas. Only a very small number of CDR3 sequences turned up in both tissue and blood, a result put down to high CDR3 diversity combined with limited sampling. The group comparisons were based on small numbers of patients: three non-neoplastic, three low-grade glioma and roughly eight glioblastoma patients.

The iRepertoire nested amplicon-rescue multiplex PCR (arm-PCR) platform was used to amplify TCR alpha and beta CDR3 regions from RNA. The input for one-step reverse transcription and amplification was roughly 85-400 ng of tissue mRNA or PBMC total RNA. Following bead purification, Illumina adapters were added by a secondary multiplex PCR, and libraries between 200 and 400 bp were gel-purified. Internal 6-nucleotide barcodes were carried by the libraries and were used for demultiplexing. The libraries were sequenced on an Illumina MiSeq using 2x220 or 2x250 nucleotide paired-end reads. Under the source paper's analysis protocol: FLASH 1.2.11 was used to merge paired reads, and BWA-MEM then aligned the reads to the GRCh37 human genome before TRA and TRB reads were extracted. For V and J assignment, an IMGT-derived reference of cassette sequences and CDR3 motifs that included pseudogenes was used. Reads were translated in three frames, and productive CDR3s were defined as those with a C...FGXG motif and no stop codons. Unique combinations of V-J cassette pair and CDR3 amino acid sequence were defined as clonotypes. Hamming distance filtering was applied to reads, with thresholds set by the sequence error rate of each sample in mapped regions. The public reads were run again by TCRdb, first through fastp at Q25 and then through MiXCR, and only productive beta chains were kept. One record per CDR3 amino acid sequence lists the most common genes and DNA. TCRdb assigned the V and J calls; the authors' analysis was not used. Counted in this sample were 300,000 to 450,000 distinct CDR3 sequences; roughly two fifths of them appeared once. Clones ranked in the top ten supply around 12% of the sample.

Trimmed from V: 10 bases; trimmed from J: 0 bases; junction bases lacking a gene match: 4. The CDR3 has 14 amino acids, counting the end cysteine and phenylalanine. Solely the CDR3 DNA is kept, with 42 bases framed from the first base. The germline V gene gives CDR1 as MDHEN and CDR2 as SYDVKM. This clonotype was detected only a few times. Its antigen specificity is not known. No much larger clonotype is one base removed from it; base qualities were not supplied. Immediately after resection, surgical brain or tumor specimens were cryofrozen in liquid nitrogen, and peripheral blood cells were collected at the same time.

Source material: glioma tissue, nonneoplastic brain tissue, or PBMCs (not recorded which). The clonotype was recovered from a human donor with low-grade glioma or glioblastoma, undergoing nonglioma brain surgery, or in good health (not recorded which). The receptor chain draws on TRBV28 and TRBJ1-5; TRBD1 aligns with 9 central bases. The DNA sequence is as follows: TGTGCCACCAACAGGGGGCATAGCAATCAGCCCCAGCATTTT. Its translation is CATNRGHSNQPQHF.